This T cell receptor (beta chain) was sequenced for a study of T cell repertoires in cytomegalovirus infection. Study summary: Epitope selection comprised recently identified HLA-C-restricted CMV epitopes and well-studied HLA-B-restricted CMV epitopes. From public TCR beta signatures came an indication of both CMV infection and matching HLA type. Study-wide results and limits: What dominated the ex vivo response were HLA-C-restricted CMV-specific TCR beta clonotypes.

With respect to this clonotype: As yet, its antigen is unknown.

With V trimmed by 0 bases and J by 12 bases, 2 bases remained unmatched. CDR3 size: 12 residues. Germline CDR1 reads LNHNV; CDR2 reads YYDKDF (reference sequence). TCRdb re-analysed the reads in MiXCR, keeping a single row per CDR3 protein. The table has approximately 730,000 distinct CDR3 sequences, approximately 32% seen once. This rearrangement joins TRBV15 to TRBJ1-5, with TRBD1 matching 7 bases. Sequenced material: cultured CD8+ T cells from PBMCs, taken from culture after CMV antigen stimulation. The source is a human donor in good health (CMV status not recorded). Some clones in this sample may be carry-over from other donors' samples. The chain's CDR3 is CATSRDRTGQHF. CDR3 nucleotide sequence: TGTGCCACCAGCAGAGATCGGACAGGCCAGCATTTT.